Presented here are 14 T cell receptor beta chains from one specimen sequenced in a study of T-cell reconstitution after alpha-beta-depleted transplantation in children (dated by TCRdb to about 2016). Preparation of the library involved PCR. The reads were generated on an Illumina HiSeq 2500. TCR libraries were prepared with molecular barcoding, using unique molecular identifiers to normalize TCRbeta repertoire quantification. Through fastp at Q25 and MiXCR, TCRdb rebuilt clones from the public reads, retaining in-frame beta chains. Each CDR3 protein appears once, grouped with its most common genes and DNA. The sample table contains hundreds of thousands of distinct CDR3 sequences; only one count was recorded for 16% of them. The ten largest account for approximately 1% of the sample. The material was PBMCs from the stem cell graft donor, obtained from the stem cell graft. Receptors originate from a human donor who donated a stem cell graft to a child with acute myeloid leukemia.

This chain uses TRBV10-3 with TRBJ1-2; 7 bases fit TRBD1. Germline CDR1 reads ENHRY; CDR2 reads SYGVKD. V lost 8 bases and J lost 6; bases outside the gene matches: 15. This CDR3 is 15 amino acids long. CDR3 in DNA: TGTGCCATCGGGGTACCTGACAGGGCTTCTGATGGCTACACCTTC. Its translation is CAIGVPDRASDGYTF.

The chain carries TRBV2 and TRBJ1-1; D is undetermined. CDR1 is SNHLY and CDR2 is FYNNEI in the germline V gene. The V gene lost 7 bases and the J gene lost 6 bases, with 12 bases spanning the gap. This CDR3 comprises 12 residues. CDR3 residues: CASTRTNPEAFF. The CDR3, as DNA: TGTGCCAGCACAAGGACTAACCCTGAAGCTTTCTTT.

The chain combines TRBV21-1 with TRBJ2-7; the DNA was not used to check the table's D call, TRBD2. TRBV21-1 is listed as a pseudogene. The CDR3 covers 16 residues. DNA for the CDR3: TGTGCCAGCAGTAGACCAAGGACTAGCGGGGAATACGAGCAGTACTTC. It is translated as CASSRPRTSGEYEQYF.

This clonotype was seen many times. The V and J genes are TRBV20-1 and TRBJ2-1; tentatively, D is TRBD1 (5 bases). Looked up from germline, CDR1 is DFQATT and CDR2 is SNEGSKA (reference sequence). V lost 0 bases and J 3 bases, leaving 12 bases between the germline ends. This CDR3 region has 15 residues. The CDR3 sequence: CSARDQSRVYNEQFF. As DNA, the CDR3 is TGCAGTGCTAGAGATCAGAGCAGGGTCTACAATGAGCAGTTCTTC.

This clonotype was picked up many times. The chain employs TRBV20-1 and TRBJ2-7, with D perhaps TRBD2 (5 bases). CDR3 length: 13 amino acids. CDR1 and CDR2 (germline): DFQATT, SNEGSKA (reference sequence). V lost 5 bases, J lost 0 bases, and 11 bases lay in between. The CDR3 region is CSAGDSDSYEQYV. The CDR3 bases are TGCAGTGCTGGCGATAGCGACTCCTACGAGCAGTACGTC.

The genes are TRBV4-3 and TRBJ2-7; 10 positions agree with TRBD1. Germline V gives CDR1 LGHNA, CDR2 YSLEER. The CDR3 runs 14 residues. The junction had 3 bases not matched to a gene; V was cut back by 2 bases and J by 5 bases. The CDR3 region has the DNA TGCGCCAGCAGCCAATCGGGACAGGGGAACGAGCAGTACTTC. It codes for CASSQSGQGNEQYF.

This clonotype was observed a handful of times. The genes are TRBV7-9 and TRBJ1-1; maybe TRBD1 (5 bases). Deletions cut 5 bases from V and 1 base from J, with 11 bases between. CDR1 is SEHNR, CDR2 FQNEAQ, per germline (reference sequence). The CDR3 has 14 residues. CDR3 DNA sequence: TGTGCCAGCAGCGATACCGGACAGAACACTGAAGCTTTCTTT. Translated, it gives CASSDTGQNTEAFF.

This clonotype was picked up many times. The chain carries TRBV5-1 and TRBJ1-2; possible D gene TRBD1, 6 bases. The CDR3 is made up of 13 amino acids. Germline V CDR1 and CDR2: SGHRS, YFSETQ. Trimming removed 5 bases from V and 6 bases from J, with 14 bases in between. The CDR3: CASRTGNRNGYTF. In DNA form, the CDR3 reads TGCGCCAGCAGAACAGGGAACCGGAATGGCTACACCTTC. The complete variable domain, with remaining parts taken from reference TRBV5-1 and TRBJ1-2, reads KAGVTQTPRYLIKTRGQQVTLSCSPISGHRSVSWYQQTPGQGLQFLFEYFSETQRNKGNFPGRFSGRQFSNSRSEMNVSTLELGDSALYLCASRTGNRNGYTFGSGTRLTVV.

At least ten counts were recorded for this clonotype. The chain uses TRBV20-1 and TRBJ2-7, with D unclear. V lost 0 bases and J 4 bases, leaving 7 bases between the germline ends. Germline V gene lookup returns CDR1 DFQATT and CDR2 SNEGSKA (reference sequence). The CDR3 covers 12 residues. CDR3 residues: CSARDLSYEQYV. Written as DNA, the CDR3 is TGCAGTGCTAGAGATTTGAGTTACGAGCAGTACGTC.

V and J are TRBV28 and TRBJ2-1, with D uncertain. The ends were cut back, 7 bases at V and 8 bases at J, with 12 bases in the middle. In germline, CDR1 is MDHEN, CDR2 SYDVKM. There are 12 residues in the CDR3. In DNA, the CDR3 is TGTGCCAGCAACTTTAAGGACGATGAGCAGTTCTTC. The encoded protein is CASNFKDDEQFF. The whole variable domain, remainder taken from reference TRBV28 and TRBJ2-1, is DVKVTQSSRYLVKRTGEKVFLECVQDMDHENMFWYRQDPGLGLRLIYFSYDVKMKEKGDIPEGYSVSREKKERFSLILESASTNQTSMYLCASNFKDDEQFFGPGTRLTVL.

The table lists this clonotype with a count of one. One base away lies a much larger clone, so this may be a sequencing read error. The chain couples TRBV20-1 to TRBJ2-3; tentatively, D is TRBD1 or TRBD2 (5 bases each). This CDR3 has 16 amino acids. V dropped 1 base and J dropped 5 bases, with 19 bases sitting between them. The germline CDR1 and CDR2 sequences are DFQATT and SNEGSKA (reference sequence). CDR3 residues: CSARARAGTSGDTQYF. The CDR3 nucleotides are TGCAGTGCTAGAGCCAGGGCAGGGACCTCGGGAGATACGCAGTATTTT.

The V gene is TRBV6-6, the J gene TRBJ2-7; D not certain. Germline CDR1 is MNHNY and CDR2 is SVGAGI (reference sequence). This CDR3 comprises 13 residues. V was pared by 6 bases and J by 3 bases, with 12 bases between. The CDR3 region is CASSQTPGYEQYV. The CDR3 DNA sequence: TGTGCCAGCAGCCAGACCCCGGGCTACGAGCAGTACGTC.

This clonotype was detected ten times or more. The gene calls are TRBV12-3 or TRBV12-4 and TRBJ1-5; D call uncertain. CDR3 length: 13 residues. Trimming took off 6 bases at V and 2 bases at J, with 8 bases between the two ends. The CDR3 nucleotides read TGTGCCAGCAGGACGAATGGCAATCAGCCCCAGCATTTT. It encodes CASRTNGNQPQHF.

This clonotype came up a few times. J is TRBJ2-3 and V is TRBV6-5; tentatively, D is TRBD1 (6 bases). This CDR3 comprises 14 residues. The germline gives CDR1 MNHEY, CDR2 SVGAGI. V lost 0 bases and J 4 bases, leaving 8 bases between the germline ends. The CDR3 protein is CASSYSPGADTQYF. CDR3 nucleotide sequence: TGTGCCAGCAGTTACTCCCCAGGGGCAGATACGCAGTATTTT.